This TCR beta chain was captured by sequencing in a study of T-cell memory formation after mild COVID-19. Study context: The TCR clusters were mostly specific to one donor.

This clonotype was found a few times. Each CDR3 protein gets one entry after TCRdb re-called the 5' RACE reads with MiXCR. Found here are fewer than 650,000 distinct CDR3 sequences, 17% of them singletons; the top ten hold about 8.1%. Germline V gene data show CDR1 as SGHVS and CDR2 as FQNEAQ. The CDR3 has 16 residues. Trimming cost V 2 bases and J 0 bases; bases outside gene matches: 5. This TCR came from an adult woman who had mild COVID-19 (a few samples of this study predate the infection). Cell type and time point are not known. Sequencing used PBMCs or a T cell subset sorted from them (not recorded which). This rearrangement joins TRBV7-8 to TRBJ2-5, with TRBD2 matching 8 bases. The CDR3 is CASSLRPSGYQETQYF. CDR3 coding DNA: TGTGCCAGCAGCTTAAGGCCTAGCGGGTACCAAGAGACCCAGTACTTC.